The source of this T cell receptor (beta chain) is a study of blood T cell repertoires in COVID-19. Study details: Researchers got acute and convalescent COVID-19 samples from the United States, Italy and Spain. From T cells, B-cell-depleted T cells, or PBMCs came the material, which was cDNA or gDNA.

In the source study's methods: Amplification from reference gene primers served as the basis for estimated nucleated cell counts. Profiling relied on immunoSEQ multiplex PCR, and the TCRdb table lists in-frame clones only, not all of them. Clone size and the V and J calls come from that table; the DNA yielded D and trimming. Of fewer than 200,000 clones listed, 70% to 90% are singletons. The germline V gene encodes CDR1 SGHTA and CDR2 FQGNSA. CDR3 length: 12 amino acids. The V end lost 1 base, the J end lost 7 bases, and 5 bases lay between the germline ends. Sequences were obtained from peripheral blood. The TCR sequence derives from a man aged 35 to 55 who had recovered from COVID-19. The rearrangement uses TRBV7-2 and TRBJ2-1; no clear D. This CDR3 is CASSLDENEQFF. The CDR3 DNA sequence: TGTGCCAGCAGCTTAGACGAGAATGAGCAGTTCTTC.